The 22 T cell receptor beta chains listed next were all sequenced from one sample in a study of T-cell memory formation after mild COVID-19. TCRdb recomputed calls from the 5' RACE reads with MiXCR, one row per CDR3 protein. The table includes around 420,000 distinct CDR3 sequences, roughly 24% detected once. The specimen sequenced was PBMCs or a T cell subset sorted from them (not recorded which). The receptors stem from an adult woman who had mild COVID-19 (a few samples of this study predate the infection). Cell type and time point are not known.

Of note for this clonotype: Relative to the germline gene, one junction end is altered; a read error may explain this. The chain links TRBV14 to TRBJ2-1, with 9 bases that match TRBD2. Germline values: CDR1 SGHDN, CDR2 FVKESK. This CDR3 is built from 18 residues. The CDR3 sequence: CASSQDIFASGKDNDQFF. Written as DNA, the CDR3 is TGTGCCAGCAGCCAAGATATTTTCGCTAGCGGGAAAGACAATGATCAGTTCTTC.

This clonotype was seen a few times. The CDR3 region is CASSLTTGSNTEAFF. CDR3 DNA: TGTGCCAGCAGCTTAACGACAGGGTCAAACACTGAAGCTTTCTTT. V and J are TRBV7-2 and TRBJ1-1; 7 bases match TRBD1. Losses at the gene ends were 2 bases for V and 2 bases for J; bases not matched to a gene: 5. The germline V gene encodes CDR1 SGHTA and CDR2 FQGNSA. This CDR3 has 15 amino acids.

A few counts support this clonotype. V usage is TRBV20-1 and J usage is TRBJ2-7, with TRBD1 as a possible D gene (5 bases). CDR1 is DFQATT, CDR2 SNEGSKA, per germline (reference sequence). Trimming removed 0 bases at V and 0 bases at J, with 12 bases between. CDR3 length: 15 residues. The CDR3 coding sequence is TGCAGTGCTAGAGACAGGCAGGGTCTCTCCTACGAGCAGTACTTC. This encodes CSARDRQGLSYEQYF.

The J gene is TRBJ2-7, the V gene TRBV20-1; D not resolved. Germline values: CDR1 DFQATT, CDR2 SNEGSKA (reference sequence). This CDR3 contains 12 residues. Trimming took 3 bases from V and 0 from J, leaving 6 bases between them. For the CDR3, the DNA is TGCAGTGCTAGGCTGGCCTCCTACGAGCAGTACTTC. It codes for CSARLASYEQYF.

The DNA of the CDR3 is TGTGCCAGCAGTTACGGGCAGAACTATGGCTACACCTTC. It codes for CASSYGQNYGYTF. The genes are TRBV6-5 and TRBJ1-2, with unresolved D. The CDR3 runs to 13 residues. CDR1 and CDR2 from the germline V gene are MNHEY and SVGAGI. Between the trimmed V and J ends, which lost 2 bases and 2 bases, there was a span of 6 bases.

The CDR3 DNA sequence: TGCGCCAGCAGCTTGGTTGTCCGTCAGGGACAGGGGCACAATGAGCAGTTCTTC. Translating gives CASSLVVRQGQGHNEQFF. The rearrangement uses TRBV5-1 and TRBJ2-1, with 10 bases aligning to TRBD1. Trimming took 0 bases from V and 5 from J; bases not matched to a gene: 11. Germline V gene data show CDR1 as SGHRS and CDR2 as YFSETQ. This CDR3 has 18 residues.

In this sample, this clonotype turned up a few times. This rearrangement joins TRBV11-2 to TRBJ2-1; tentative D call: TRBD2 (6 bases). The germline V and J ends were trimmed by 9 bases and 4 bases, with 13 bases remaining between them. The CDR3 has 13 residues. The germline gives CDR1 SGHAT, CDR2 FQNNGV. The CDR3 DNA sequence: TGTGCCAGTGCTGGCGGGGCTTACAATGAGCAGTTCTTC. The encoded protein is CASAGGAYNEQFF.

In DNA form, the CDR3 reads TGTGCCAGCAGCATATACACCGGGGAGCTGTTTTTT. It codes for CASSIYTGELFF. V usage is TRBV3-1 and J usage is TRBJ2-2; D is undetermined. The V gene lost 5 bases and the J gene lost 3 bases, with 4 bases spanning the gap. Per germline, CDR1 LGHDT and CDR2 YNNKEL (reference sequence). CDR3 size: 12 residues. The full variable domain, with the rest looked up from reference TRBV3-1 and TRBJ2-2, is DTAVSQTPKYLVTQMGNDKSIKCEQNLGHDTMYWYKQDSKKFLKIMFSYNNKELIINETVPNRFSPKSPDKAHLNLHINSLELGDSAVYFCASSIYTGELFFGEGSRLTVL.

This clonotype was counted only a few times. The chain couples TRBV6-2 or TRBV6-3 to TRBJ2-7, with unresolved D. The CDR3 extends over 14 amino acids. Germline-derived CDR1 and CDR2 are MNHEY and SVGEGT. With 6 bases removed from V and 0 bases from J, the gap between germline ends came to 12 bases. The CDR3 spells CASRPRSNSYEQYF. The CDR3 DNA reads as TGTGCCAGCAGACCCCGGAGCAACTCCTACGAGCAGTACTTC.

The chain has TRBV12-3 or TRBV12-4 and TRBJ1-1, with D possibly TRBD1 on 5 matching bases. The germline V and J ends were trimmed by 10 bases and 2 bases, with 14 bases remaining between them. The CDR3 is made up of 13 amino acids. This CDR3 reads CATLQGLNTEAFF. CDR3 in DNA: TGTGCCACCCTCCAGGGTCTCAACACTGAAGCTTTCTTT.

In its sample, this clonotype was seen a few times. The chain is built from TRBV9 and TRBJ1-2; no firm D call. The germline V and J ends were trimmed by 5 bases and 2 bases, with 16 bases remaining between them. CDR1 and CDR2 from the germline V gene are SGDLS and YYNGEE. The CDR3 is 15 residues long. CDR3 protein: CASSKGDLSNYGYTF. The CDR3 coding sequence is TGTGCCAGCAGTAAAGGCGATCTTTCCAACTATGGCTACACCTTC. The full variable domain, in which reference TRBV9 and TRBJ1-2 provide the parts outside the CDR3, is DSGVTQTPKHLITATGQRVTLRCSPRSGDLSVYWYQQSLDQGLQFLIQYYNGEERAKGNILERFSAQQFPDLHSELNLSSLELGDSALYFCASSKGDLSNYGYTFGSGTRLTVV.

Only a few counts were recorded for this clonotype. The rearrangement uses TRBV3-1 and TRBJ1-2, with no clear D. Between the trimmed V and J ends, which lost 6 bases and 1 base, there was a span of 9 bases. Germline V gene sequence: CDR1 LGHDT, CDR2 YNNKEL (reference sequence). There are 13 residues in the CDR3. The CDR3 protein is CASRQSRNYGYTF. The DNA for the CDR3 is TGTGCCAGCAGACAGTCTCGTAACTATGGCTACACCTTC.

The sample holds a few counts of this clonotype. The chain couples TRBV4-3 to TRBJ2-3, with 9 bases lining up with TRBD1. The CDR3 sequence is 15 residues long. Losses at the gene ends were 7 bases for V and 2 bases for J; bases not matched to a gene: 7. The germline V gene encodes CDR1 LGHNA and CDR2 YSLEER. For the CDR3, the DNA is TGCGCCAGCAACCACGGGGACAGGGACACAGATACGCAGTATTTT. Protein: CASNHGDRDTDTQYF.

The V gene is TRBV12-3 or TRBV12-4, the J gene TRBJ2-5; 9 bases agree with TRBD1. Unmatched junction bases numbered 7, after V lost 6 bases and J lost 2 bases. This CDR3 has 15 amino acids. The CDR3 nucleotides are TGTGCCAGCAGGCCCGGGACAGGGTCTCAAGAGACCCAGTACTTC. Translating gives CASRPGTGSQETQYF.

The chain recombines TRBV30 with TRBJ1-3; no clear D gene. Trimming cost V 4 bases and J 0 bases, with 13 bases left between them. This CDR3 region has 15 residues. Germline CDR1 is GTSNPN and CDR2 is SVGIG (reference sequence). The CDR3 spells CAWNGLAGSGNTIYF. The CDR3, as DNA: TGTGCCTGGAATGGATTGGCGGGCTCTGGAAACACCATATATTTT.

A few counts support this clonotype. V usage is TRBV6-5 and J usage is TRBJ2-1; 13 bases map to TRBD2. Trimming removed 6 bases from V and 7 bases from J; junction bases left unmatched: 6. There are 15 residues in the CDR3. Germline V gene lookup returns CDR1 MNHEY and CDR2 SVGAGI. CDR3 in DNA: TGTGCCAGCAGACGGACTAGCGGGAGTTGGAATGAGCAGTTCTTC. Translated: CASRRTSGSWNEQFF.

The chain has TRBV7-9 and TRBJ1-1; D unclear. Germline V gives CDR1 SEHNR, CDR2 FQNEAQ (reference sequence). V was pared by 1 base and J by 4 bases, with 13 bases between. The CDR3 length is 15 residues. The CDR3 loop is CASSLGGPRVTEAFF. DNA of the CDR3: TGTGCCAGCAGCTTAGGTGGCCCCCGGGTCACTGAAGCTTTCTTT.

V usage is TRBV18 and J usage is TRBJ2-5, with D maybe TRBD1 (5 bases). The germline V gene has CDR1 KGHSH and CDR2 LQKENI. The CDR3 is made up of 13 amino acids. V gave up 2 bases and J gave up 5 bases, with 9 bases separating them. The CDR3 nucleotides read TGTGCCAGCTCACCAATCAGGGATGAGACCCAGTACTTC. This encodes CASSPIRDETQYF. Full variable domain (remainder filled in from reference TRBV18 and TRBJ2-5): NAGVMQNPRHLVRRRGQEARLRCSPMKGHSHVYWYRQLPEEGLKFMVYLQKENIIDESGMPKERFSAEFPKEGPSILRIQQVVRGDSAAYFCASSPIRDETQYFGPGTRLLVL.

This clonotype was recorded a few times. V usage is TRBV15 and J usage is TRBJ2-7; TRBD2 aligns across 12 bases. CDR1 and CDR2 from the germline V gene are LNHNV and YYDKDF (reference sequence). J was trimmed by 4 bases and V by 6 bases; bases with no gene match: 10. The CDR3 consists of 16 residues. DNA of the CDR3: TGTGCCACCAGGACGACTAGCGGGAGAAGAGGGTACGAGCAGTACTTC. Translation: CATRTTSGRRGYEQYF.

The CDR3 spells CASTTDTIYEQYF. The CDR3 nucleotides are TGTGCCAGCACCACGGACACAATCTACGAGCAGTACTTC. The rearrangement links TRBV7-9 to TRBJ2-7; tentative D call: TRBD1 (5 bases). CDR1 and CDR2 from the germline V gene are SEHNR and FQNEAQ (reference sequence). The CDR3 contains 13 residues. V lost 7 bases to trimming and J lost 3 bases, with 13 bases between them.

The rearrangement joins TRBV5-6 to TRBJ2-1; 9 positions agree with TRBD2. V was pared by 4 bases and J by 3 bases, with 17 bases of the junction left unmatched. Germline values: CDR1 SGHDT, CDR2 YYEEEE. The CDR3 runs 19 residues. The CDR3 loop is CASSRLIAGERGNYNEQFF. The CDR3, as DNA: TGTGCCAGCAGCCGGCTTATAGCGGGAGAGAGGGGGAACTACAATGAGCAGTTCTTC.

The DNA of the CDR3 is TGTGCCTGGAGTGTACGACTAGCGGTCGACAATGAGCAGTTCTTC. Protein sequence: CAWSVRLAVDNEQFF. The V and J genes are TRBV30 and TRBJ2-1; TRBD2 matches 9 bases. The CDR3 runs to 15 residues. Losses at the gene ends were 0 bases for V and 5 bases for J; bases not matched to a gene: 5. Germline V gene lookup returns CDR1 GTSNPN and CDR2 SVGIG (reference sequence).